This T cell receptor beta chain emerged from a study of PD-1 blockade in classical Hodgkin lymphoma. Across the study: Every 2 weeks, patients had 3 mg/kg nivolumab intravenously. Study-wide points: Healthy donors reportedly exceeded newly diagnosed patients in baseline TCR diversity. CD4+ TCR diversity rose significantly by C4D1, and CD8+ TCR diversity did not.

For this clone: The antigen remains undetermined.

Following autologous stem cell transplantation, relapse occurred in every patient, and exposure to brentuximab vedotin varied. Best responses were complete response, partial response or progressive disease. The assay was immunoSEQ multiplex PCR, and TCRdb's table has in-frame clones only and misses some. Seen here are 120,000 to 150,000 clones, around 84% observed once, and the top ten hold 7.5% to 10%. The sample was peripheral blood mononuclear cells (PBMCs), taken before the second cycle of nivolumab. The receptor was derived from a human donor with classical Hodgkin lymphoma.

For the CDR3, the DNA is TGTGCCAGCAGCTTAGGGGGACAGATACAAGAGACCCAGTACTTC. Protein product: CASSLGGQIQETQYF. V and J are TRBV7-9 and TRBJ2-5; 7 nucleotides agree with TRBD1. The CDR3 totals 15 residues. CDR1 SEHNR and CDR2 FQNEAQ come from the germline V gene (reference sequence). The V and J ends lost 1 base and 2 bases, in that order; junction bases with no gene match: 4.